This T cell receptor beta chain emerged from a study of OX40 agonist ivuxolimab in advanced cancers. The study, taken as a whole, reports: With doses of 0.1-3.0 mg/kg, partial responders showed among the lowest clonal expansion. Relative to CD4+, CD8+ T cells held more expanded clones on average.

Points on this clone: Its matching antigen is unknown.

The repertoire was sequenced with immunoSEQ multiplex PCR; TCRdb's copy has only in-frame clones and lacks some. The table has around 14,000 clones, about 81% seen once; the top ten hold roughly a third. Germline V lookup: CDR1 MNHNS, CDR2 SASEGT. Deletions cut 6 bases from V and 9 bases from J, with 17 bases between. This CDR3 region has 14 residues. Here the sequenced sample was CD4+ or CD8+ T cells sorted from blood, taken in a trial of the OX40 agonist ivuxolimab. This clonotype originated in an adult with an advanced solid tumor such as melanoma, head and neck, liver or kidney cancer. This chain uses TRBV6-1 with TRBJ2-2; perhaps TRBD2 as D (7 bases). The CDR3 protein is CASSDFAGARELFF. CDR3 DNA: TGTGCCAGCAGCGACTTTGCGGGGGCTAGGGAGCTGTTTTTT.